These T cell receptor beta chains were read from a single sample in a study of beta chain features in type 1 diabetes. Profiling relied on immunoSEQ multiplex PCR, and the TCRdb table lists in-frame clones only, not all of them. Seen here are about 160,000 clones, around 8.3% observed once, and the top ten hold 0.54%. Source material: central memory CD4+ T cells from blood. The receptors stem from a woman between 18 and 29 years old with type 1 diabetes. The CDR3 runs from the conserved cysteine through the conserved F or W. D genes are given only for firm matches. Not all rows give a size; the values are once, few, many and, for expanded clones, a class.

abundance	v_gene	j_gene	d_gene	CDR3aa	CDR3nt
few	TRBV14	TRBJ2-7	NA	CASSQGVGLQYF	TGTGCCAGCAGCCAAGGAGTTGGGCTGCAGTACTTC
NA	TRBV7-3	TRBJ2-7	TRBD2	CASSLLAVSSYEQYF	TGTGCCAGCAGCCTACTAGCGGTAAGCTCCTACGAGCAGTACTTC
NA	TRBV18	TRBJ2-7	NA	CASSRSGDREQYF	TGTGCCAGCTCACGCTCGGGAGATCGCGAGCAGTACTTC
few	TRBV7-9	TRBJ2-3	NA	CASSLDLGGSTDTQYF	TGTGCCAGCAGCTTAGACCTTGGCGGGAGCACAGATACGCAGTATTTT
few	TRBV7-9	TRBJ1-1	NA	CASSPLGGLNTEAFF	TGTGCCAGCAGCCCCCTAGGAGGTCTGAACACTGAAGCTTTCTTT
few	TRBV29-1	TRBJ2-7	NA	CSVAKGTGDYEQYF	TGCAGCGTTGCGAAGGGAACGGGGGATTACGAGCAGTACTTC
NA	TRBV7-2	TRBJ2-7	NA	CASSIGQGWAYEQYF	TGTGCCAGCAGTATAGGTCAGGGATGGGCCTACGAGCAGTACTTC
NA	TRBV7-7	TRBJ2-5	TRBD2	CASSPGGGETQYF	TGTGCCAGCTCCCCGGGGGGAGGAGAGACCCAGTACTTC
NA	TRBV18	TRBJ1-5	NA	CASSRERVQPQHF	TGTGCCAGCTCACGTGAGAGGGTTCAGCCCCAGCATTTT
NA	TRBV5-1	TRBJ2-2	NA	CASTPQGNTGELFF	TGCGCCAGCACCCCTCAGGGTAACACCGGGGAGCTGTTTTTT
NA	TRBV2	TRBJ2-3	TRBD1	CASSPGQYTDTQYF	TGTGCCAGCAGTCCGGGACAGTACACAGATACGCAGTATTTT
NA	TRBV11-2	TRBJ2-1	TRBD1	CASSLGGQALSYNEQFF	TGTGCCAGCAGCTTAGGCGGACAGGCTCTATCCTACAATGAGCAGTTCTTC
NA	TRBV11-1	TRBJ2-3	NA	CASSLALTPQPSNTQYF	TGTGCCAGCAGCTTAGCGCTGACTCCCCAGCCCTCGAATACGCAGTATTTT
NA	TRBV18	TRBJ2-3	TRBD2	CASSWGLAGSTDTQYF	TGTGCCAGCTCATGGGGACTAGCGGGATCCACAGATACGCAGTATTTT
NA	TRBV6-5	TRBJ1-6	NA	CASRGNSPLHF	TGTGCCAGCCGGGGGAATTCACCCCTCCACTTT
NA	TRBV15	TRBJ1-1	NA	CATSRERGWTEAFF	TGTGCCACCAGCAGAGAACGGGGTTGGACTGAAGCTTTCTTT
NA	TRBV4-3	TRBJ2-2	NA	CASSQGHYTGELFF	TGCGCCAGCAGCCAGGGACACTACACCGGGGAGCTGTTTTTT
NA	TRBV7-9	TRBJ2-7	NA	CASSLPGGNEQYF	TGTGCCAGCAGCTTACCGGGGGGCAACGAGCAGTACTTC
NA	TRBV23-1	TRBJ2-6	NA	CASSQWQHAGANVLTF	TGCGCCAGCAGTCAATGGCAACATGCCGGGGCCAACGTCCTGACTTTC
NA	TRBV29-1	TRBJ2-7	TRBD1	CSVVSGTGGYEQYF	TGCAGCGTTGTCTCCGGGACAGGGGGCTACGAGCAGTACTTC
few	TRBV5-4	TRBJ1-2	NA	CASSPEPAARPEGYTF	TGTGCCAGCAGCCCGGAACCGGCCGCTAGGCCGGAGGGCTACACCTTC
NA	TRBV18	TRBJ2-1	TRBD2	CASSPTSDYYNEQFF	TGTGCCAGCTCGCCGACTAGCGACTACTACAATGAGCAGTTCTTC
few	TRBV4-3	TRBJ2-3	TRBD1	CASSQADRELGTQYF	TGCGCCAGCAGCCAAGCGGACAGGGAATTAGGTACGCAGTATTTT